The source of this TCR beta chain is a study of shared clonotypes between healthy human individuals. Overall study: The donors, two women and three men, were aged 18 to 49. Study-wide results and limits: Non-shared clonotypes had lower generation probabilities than clonotypes shared by all four sorted-subset donors.

The CDR3 runs to 15 residues. V was shortened by 6 bases and J by 2 bases, with 11 bases between the two germline ends. Germline values: CDR1 MDHEN, CDR2 SYDVKM. About this clone itself: Its antigen is not known.

TCRdb's table, derived via immunoSEQ multiplex PCR, lists solely in-frame clones and lacks some. The data show some 680,000 clones, with around three quarters seen just once and around 1.7% held by the top ten. The sequenced material came from memory CD4+ T cells sorted from blood. The subset: CD45RA-negative fraction. The rearrangement joins TRBV28 to TRBJ2-6, with a possible D match to TRBD1 (6 bases). The sequence derives from a woman aged 25-40 years in good health. CDR3 in DNA: TGTGCCAGCAGCCGGACAGTCGCTGGGGCCAACGTCCTGACTTTC. It yields the protein CASSRTVAGANVLTF.